This is a list of T cell receptor beta chains from one sample in a study of CD8 T cells in ankylosing spondylitis. TCRdb recomputed calls from the 5' RACE reads with MiXCR, one row per CDR3 protein. The table has fewer than 750,000 distinct CDR3 sequences, around 20% seen once. Material: blood, either unsorted or a sorted T cell fraction (not recorded which). The receptors were gathered from a male donor with ankylosing spondylitis. Both conserved end residues are part of each CDR3. Each record gives: V gene, D gene, clone size, J gene, CDR3 DNA, CDR3 protein. D genes are given only for firm matches. Some rows have no size entry. The others give once, few or many, or a class for an expanded clone.

v_gene: TRBV6-4
d_gene: TRBD1
abundance: NA
j_gene: TRBJ2-2
CDR3nt: TGTGCCAGCAGTGAAACAGGGGTTAACACCGGGGAGCTGTTTTTT
CDR3aa: CASSETGVNTGELFF

v_gene: TRBV30
d_gene: TRBD1
abundance: NA
j_gene: TRBJ1-2
CDR3nt: TGTGCCTGGATAGGGGACAGAGTCTATGGCTACACCTTC
CDR3aa: CAWIGDRVYGYTF

v_gene: TRBV6-5
d_gene: NA
abundance: NA
j_gene: TRBJ1-2
CDR3nt: TGTGCCAGCAGTTACTCGGGCCTACCGAAAGTCTATGGCTACACCTTC
CDR3aa: CASSYSGLPKVYGYTF

v_gene: TRBV12-3/TRBV12-4
d_gene: NA
abundance: NA
j_gene: TRBJ2-2
CDR3nt: TGTGCCAGCAAGCCGATCGCCTCCGGGGAGCTGTTTTTT
CDR3aa: CASKPIASGELFF

v_gene: TRBV7-2
d_gene: NA
abundance: NA
j_gene: TRBJ2-5
CDR3nt: TGTGCCAGCAGGAAGCGGAACCAAGAGACCCAGTACTTC
CDR3aa: CASRKRNQETQYF

v_gene: TRBV10-2
d_gene: TRBD1
abundance: NA
j_gene: TRBJ2-1
CDR3nt: TGCGCCAGCAGGGACTATGGGACAGGGGGCAATGAGCAGTTCTTC
CDR3aa: CASRDYGTGGNEQFF

v_gene: TRBV20-1
d_gene: NA
abundance: NA
j_gene: TRBJ2-3
CDR3nt: TGCAGTGACCGCCCCCATACGCAGTATTTT
CDR3aa: CSDRPHTQYF

v_gene: TRBV7-3
d_gene: NA
abundance: NA
j_gene: TRBJ2-3
CDR3nt: TGTGCCAGCAGCTTTGTCGGGGGTGTAGATACGCAGTATTTT
CDR3aa: CASSFVGGVDTQYF

v_gene: TRBV20-1
d_gene: TRBD2
abundance: NA
j_gene: TRBJ2-2
CDR3nt: TGCAGTGCTAGACCGGCGGCTAGCGGGGGATCAACCGGGGAGCTGTTTTTT
CDR3aa: CSARPAASGGSTGELFF

v_gene: TRBV6-2/TRBV6-3
d_gene: NA
abundance: NA
j_gene: TRBJ2-7
CDR3nt: TGTGCCAGCAGTTACCAAGCCTACGAGCAGTACTTC
CDR3aa: CASSYQAYEQYF

v_gene: TRBV20-1
d_gene: TRBD1
abundance: NA
j_gene: TRBJ1-5
CDR3nt: TGCAGTGCTAACGGACAGGGTAGGGATCAGCCCCAGCATTTT
CDR3aa: CSANGQGRDQPQHF

v_gene: TRBV12-3/TRBV12-4
d_gene: NA
abundance: NA
j_gene: TRBJ2-7
CDR3nt: TGTGCCAGCAGTTTAAGAGGGGGGGACCCCTACGAGCAGTACTTC
CDR3aa: CASSLRGGDPYEQYF

v_gene: TRBV10-3
d_gene: NA
abundance: NA
j_gene: TRBJ2-2
CDR3nt: TGTGCCATCAGTGAGTCGAGACCTAACACCGGGGAGCTGTTTTTT
CDR3aa: CAISESRPNTGELFF

v_gene: TRBV18
d_gene: NA
abundance: few
j_gene: TRBJ2-5
CDR3nt: TGTGCCAGCTCACCACCCCCGGGGGTTCAAGAGACCCAGTACTTC
CDR3aa: CASSPPPGVQETQYF

v_gene: TRBV24-1
d_gene: NA
abundance: few
j_gene: TRBJ2-3
CDR3nt: TGTGCCACCAGTGACTTTACCCGGGACCTTGGCACAGATACGCAGTATTTT
CDR3aa: CATSDFTRDLGTDTQYF

v_gene: TRBV15
d_gene: NA
abundance: NA
j_gene: TRBJ2-5
CDR3nt: TGTGCCACCAGCAGAGATGGGAAGGAGACCCAGTACTTC
CDR3aa: CATSRDGKETQYF

v_gene: TRBV3-1
d_gene: TRBD2
abundance: few
j_gene: TRBJ2-1
CDR3nt: TGTGCCAGCAGTCATAGCGGGGTAGACTACAATGAGCAGTTCTTC
CDR3aa: CASSHSGVDYNEQFF

v_gene: TRBV4-3
d_gene: NA
abundance: once
j_gene: TRBJ2-3
CDR3nt: TGCGCCAGCAGCCAAGGGAAGCCATGGGCAGCCTTCACAGATACGCAGTATTTT
CDR3aa: CASSQGKPWAAFTDTQYF

v_gene: TRBV4-3
d_gene: TRBD2
abundance: few
j_gene: TRBJ2-4
CDR3nt: TGCGCCAGCAGCCAAGATTTGGGACTAGCGGGTCCCAAAACAAACATTCAGTACTTC
CDR3aa: CASSQDLGLAGPKTNIQYF

v_gene: TRBV6-1
d_gene: NA
abundance: many
j_gene: TRBJ1-1
CDR3nt: TGTGCCTCAATACCGGGACACCTGAACACTGAAGCTTTCTTT
CDR3aa: CASIPGHLNTEAFF

v_gene: TRBV7-6
d_gene: NA
abundance: NA
j_gene: TRBJ2-7
CDR3nt: TGTGCCAGCAGCTTAAGCGGGTCAGGCCCCTACGAGCAGTACTTC
CDR3aa: CASSLSGSGPYEQYF

v_gene: TRBV11-2
d_gene: NA
abundance: few
j_gene: TRBJ2-1
CDR3nt: TGTGCCAGCAGCCCAGCCGGGACGAGATCCTACAATGAGCAGTTCTTC
CDR3aa: CASSPAGTRSYNEQFF

v_gene: TRBV9
d_gene: TRBD2
abundance: NA
j_gene: TRBJ2-3
CDR3nt: TGTGCCAGCAGCTCTATAGCGGGAGGGCCTTTAGATACGCAGTATTTT
CDR3aa: CASSSIAGGPLDTQYF

v_gene: TRBV28
d_gene: TRBD1
abundance: NA
j_gene: TRBJ2-7
CDR3nt: TGTGCCAGCAGTTCCCAGGGGACAGGGGGACCCTACGAGCAGTACTTC
CDR3aa: CASSSQGTGGPYEQYF

v_gene: TRBV6-1
d_gene: NA
abundance: NA
j_gene: TRBJ1-4
CDR3nt: TGTGCCAGCAGTCCGGTGGACGGCGAAGAGCTGTTTTTT
CDR3aa: CASSPVDGEELFF